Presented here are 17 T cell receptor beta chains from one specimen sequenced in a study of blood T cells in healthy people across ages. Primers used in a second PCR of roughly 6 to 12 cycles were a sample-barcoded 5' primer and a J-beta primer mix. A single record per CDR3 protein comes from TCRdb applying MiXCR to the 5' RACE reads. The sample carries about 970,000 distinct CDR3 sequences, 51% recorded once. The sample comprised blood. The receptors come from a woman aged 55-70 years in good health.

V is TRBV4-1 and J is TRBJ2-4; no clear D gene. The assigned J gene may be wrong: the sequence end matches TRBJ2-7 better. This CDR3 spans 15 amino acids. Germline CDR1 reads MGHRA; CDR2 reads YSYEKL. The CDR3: CASSLGRALIYEQYF. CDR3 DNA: TGCGCCAGCAGCCTTGGCCGGGCACTAATCTACGAGCAGTACTTC.

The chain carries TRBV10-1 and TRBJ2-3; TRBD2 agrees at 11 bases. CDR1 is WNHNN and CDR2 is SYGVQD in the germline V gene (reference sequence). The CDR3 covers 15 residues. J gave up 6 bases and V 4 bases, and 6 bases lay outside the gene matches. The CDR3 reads CASSGGSGRVDTQYF. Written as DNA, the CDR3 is TGCGCCAGCAGTGGAGGTAGCGGGAGGGTGGATACGCAGTATTTT.

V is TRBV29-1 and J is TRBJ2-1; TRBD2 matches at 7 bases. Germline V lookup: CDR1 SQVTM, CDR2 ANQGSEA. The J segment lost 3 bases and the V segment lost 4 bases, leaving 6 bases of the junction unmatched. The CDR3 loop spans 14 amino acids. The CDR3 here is CSVASGVFYNEQFF. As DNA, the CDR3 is TGCAGCGTTGCTAGCGGAGTTTTCTACAATGAGCAGTTCTTC.

CDR3 DNA: TGTGCCAGCAGCTCCCGGAGTAGCGGGAAGGTCACCCAGTACTTC. Protein product: CASSSRSSGKVTQYF. V usage is TRBV7-6 and J usage is TRBJ2-5, with TRBD2 matching over 8 bases. The CDR3 contains 15 residues. From germline, CDR1 is SGHVS and CDR2 FNYEAQ. J gave up 8 bases and V 4 bases, and 12 bases lay outside the gene matches.

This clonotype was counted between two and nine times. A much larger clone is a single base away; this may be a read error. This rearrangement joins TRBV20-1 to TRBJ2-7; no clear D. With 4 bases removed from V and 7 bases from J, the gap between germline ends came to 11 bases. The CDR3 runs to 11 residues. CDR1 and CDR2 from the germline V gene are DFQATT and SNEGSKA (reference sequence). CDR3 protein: CSAILWNEQYF. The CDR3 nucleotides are TGCAGTGCTATACTGTGGAATGAGCAGTACTTC.

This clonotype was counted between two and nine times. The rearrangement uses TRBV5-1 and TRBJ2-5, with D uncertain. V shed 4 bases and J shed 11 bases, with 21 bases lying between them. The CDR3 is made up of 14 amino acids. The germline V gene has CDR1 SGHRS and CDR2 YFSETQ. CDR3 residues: CASSIGSGELQQYF. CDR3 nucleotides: TGCGCCAGCAGCATCGGATCGGGTGAGCTCCAGCAGTACTTC.

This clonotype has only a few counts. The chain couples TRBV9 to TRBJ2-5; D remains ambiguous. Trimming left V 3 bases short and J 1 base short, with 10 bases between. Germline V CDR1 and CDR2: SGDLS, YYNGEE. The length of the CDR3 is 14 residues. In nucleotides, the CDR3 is TGTGCCAGCAGCGACCCAAGTTCCCAAGAGACCCAGTACTTC. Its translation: CASSDPSSQETQYF.

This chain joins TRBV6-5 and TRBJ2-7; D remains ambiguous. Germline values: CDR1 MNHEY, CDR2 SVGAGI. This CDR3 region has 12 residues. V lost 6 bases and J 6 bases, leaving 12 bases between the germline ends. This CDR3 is CASRPSRFEQYF. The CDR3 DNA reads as TGTGCCAGCAGACCCTCTAGATTCGAGCAGTACTTC.

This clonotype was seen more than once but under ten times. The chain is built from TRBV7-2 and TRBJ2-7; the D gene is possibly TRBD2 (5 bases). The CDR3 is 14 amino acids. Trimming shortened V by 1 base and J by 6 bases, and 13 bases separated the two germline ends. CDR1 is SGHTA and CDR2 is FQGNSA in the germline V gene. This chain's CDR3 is CASSLVSSSSEQYF. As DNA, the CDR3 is TGTGCCAGCAGCTTAGTGTCTAGCTCCAGCGAGCAGTACTTC.

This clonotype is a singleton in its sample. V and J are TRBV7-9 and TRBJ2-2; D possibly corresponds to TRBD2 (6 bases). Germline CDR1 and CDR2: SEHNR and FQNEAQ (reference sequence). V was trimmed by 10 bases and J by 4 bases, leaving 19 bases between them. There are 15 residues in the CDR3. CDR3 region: CATDVGGFRTGELFF. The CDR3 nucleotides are TGTGCCACCGATGTGGGGGGTTTTCGCACCGGGGAGCTGTTTTTT. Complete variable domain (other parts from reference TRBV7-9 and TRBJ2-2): DTGVSQNPRHKITKRGQNVTFRCDPISEHNRLYWYRQTLGQGPEFLTYFQNEAQLEKSRLLSDRFSAERPKGSFSTLEIQRTEQGDSAMYLCATDVGGFRTGELFFGEGSRLTVL.

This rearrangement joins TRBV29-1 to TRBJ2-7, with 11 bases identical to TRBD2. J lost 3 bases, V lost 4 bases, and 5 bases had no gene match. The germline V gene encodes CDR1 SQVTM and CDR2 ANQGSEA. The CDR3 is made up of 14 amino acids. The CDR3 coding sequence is TGCAGCGTTGGCCTAGCGGGGGGAAACTACGAGCAGTACTTC. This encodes CSVGLAGGNYEQYF.

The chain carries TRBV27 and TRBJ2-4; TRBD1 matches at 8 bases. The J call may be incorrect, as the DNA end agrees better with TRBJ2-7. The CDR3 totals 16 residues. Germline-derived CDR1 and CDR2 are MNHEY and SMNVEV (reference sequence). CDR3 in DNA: TGTGCCAGCAGGCCAAAACCGGGACAGGTTTCACACGAGCAGTACTTC. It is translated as CASRPKPGQVSHEQYF.

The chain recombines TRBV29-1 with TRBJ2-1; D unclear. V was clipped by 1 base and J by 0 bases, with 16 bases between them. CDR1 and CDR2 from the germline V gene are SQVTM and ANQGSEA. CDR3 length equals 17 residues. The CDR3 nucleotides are TGCAGCGTTGAAGGGGTGCTATGGCAAAGCTCCTACAATGAGCAGTTCTTC. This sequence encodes CSVEGVLWQSSYNEQFF.

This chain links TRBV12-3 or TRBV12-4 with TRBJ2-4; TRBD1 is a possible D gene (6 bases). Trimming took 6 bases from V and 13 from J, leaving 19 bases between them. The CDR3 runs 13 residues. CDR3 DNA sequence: TGTGCCAGCAGCCAACACAGGGATAAAGAGCAGTACTTC. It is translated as CASSQHRDKEQYF.

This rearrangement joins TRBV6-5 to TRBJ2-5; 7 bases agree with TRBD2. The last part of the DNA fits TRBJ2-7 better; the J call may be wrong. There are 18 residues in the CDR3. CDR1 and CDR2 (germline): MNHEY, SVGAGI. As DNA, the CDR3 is TGTGCCAGCAGTTTAGGAAGCCTTGGAATGACTAGCAGCTACGAGCAGTACTTC. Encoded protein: CASSLGSLGMTSSYEQYF.

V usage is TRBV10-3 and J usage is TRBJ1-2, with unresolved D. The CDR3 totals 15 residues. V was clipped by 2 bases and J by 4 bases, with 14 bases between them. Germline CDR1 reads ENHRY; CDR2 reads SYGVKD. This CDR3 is CAISERVDIGYGYTF. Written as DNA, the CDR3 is TGTGCCATCAGTGAGCGTGTTGACATAGGCTATGGCTACACCTTC.

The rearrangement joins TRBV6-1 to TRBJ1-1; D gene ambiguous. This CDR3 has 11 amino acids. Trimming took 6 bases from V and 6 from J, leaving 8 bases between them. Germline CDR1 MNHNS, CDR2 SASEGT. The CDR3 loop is CASREVAEAFF. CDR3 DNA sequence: TGTGCCAGCAGGGAGGTCGCTGAAGCTTTCTTT.